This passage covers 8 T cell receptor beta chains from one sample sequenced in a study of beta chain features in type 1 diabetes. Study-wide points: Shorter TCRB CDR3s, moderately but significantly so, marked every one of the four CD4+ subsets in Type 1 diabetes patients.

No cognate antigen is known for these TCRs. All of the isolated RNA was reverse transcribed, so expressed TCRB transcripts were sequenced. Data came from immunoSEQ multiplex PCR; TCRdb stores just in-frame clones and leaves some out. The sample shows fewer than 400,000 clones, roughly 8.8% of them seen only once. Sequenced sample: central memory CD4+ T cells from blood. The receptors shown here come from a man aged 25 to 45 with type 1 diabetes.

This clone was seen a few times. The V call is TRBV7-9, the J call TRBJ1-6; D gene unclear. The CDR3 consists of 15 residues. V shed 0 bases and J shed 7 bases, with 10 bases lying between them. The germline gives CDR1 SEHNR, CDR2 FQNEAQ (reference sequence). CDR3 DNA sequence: TGTGCCAGCAGCTTAGCTGTCGAGTTCAATTCACCCCTCCACTTT. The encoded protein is CASSLAVEFNSPLHF.

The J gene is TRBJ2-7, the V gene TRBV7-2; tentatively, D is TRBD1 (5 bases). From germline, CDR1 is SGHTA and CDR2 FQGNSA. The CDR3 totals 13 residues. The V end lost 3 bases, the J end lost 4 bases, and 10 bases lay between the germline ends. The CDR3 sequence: CASSFTRDYEQYF. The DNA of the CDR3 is TGTGCCAGCAGCTTTACCAGGGATTACGAGCAGTACTTC.

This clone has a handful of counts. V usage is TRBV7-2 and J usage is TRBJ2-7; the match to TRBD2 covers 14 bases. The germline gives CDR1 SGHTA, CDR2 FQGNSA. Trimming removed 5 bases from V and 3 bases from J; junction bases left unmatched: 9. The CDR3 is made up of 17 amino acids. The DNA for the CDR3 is TGTGCCAGCAGCGTTGGACTAGCGGGGGGTACCATCTACGAGCAGTACTTC. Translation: CASSVGLAGGTIYEQYF.

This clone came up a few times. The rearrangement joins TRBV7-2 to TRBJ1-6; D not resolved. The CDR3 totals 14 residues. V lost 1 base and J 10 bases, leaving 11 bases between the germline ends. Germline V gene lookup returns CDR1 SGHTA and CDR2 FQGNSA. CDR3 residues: CASSLVATKSPLHF. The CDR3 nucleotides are TGTGCCAGCAGCTTAGTGGCCACTAAGTCACCCCTCCACTTT.

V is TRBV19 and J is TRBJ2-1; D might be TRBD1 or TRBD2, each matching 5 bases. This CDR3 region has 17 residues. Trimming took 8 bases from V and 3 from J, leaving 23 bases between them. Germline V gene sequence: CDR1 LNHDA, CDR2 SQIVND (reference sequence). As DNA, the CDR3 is TGTGCCAGTCACTCCGGGGCTAGACAACTTAACTACAATGAGCAGTTCTTC. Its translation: CASHSGARQLNYNEQFF.

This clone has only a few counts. This CDR3 reads CSVGENRGYTEAFF. In DNA form, the CDR3 reads TGCAGCGTTGGAGAGAACAGAGGGTACACTGAAGCTTTCTTT. This sequence joins TRBV29-1 and TRBJ1-1; D gene uncertain. The CDR3 runs 14 residues. CDR1 is SQVTM, CDR2 ANQGSEA, per germline. The ends were cut back, 4 bases at V and 3 bases at J, with 15 bases in the middle.

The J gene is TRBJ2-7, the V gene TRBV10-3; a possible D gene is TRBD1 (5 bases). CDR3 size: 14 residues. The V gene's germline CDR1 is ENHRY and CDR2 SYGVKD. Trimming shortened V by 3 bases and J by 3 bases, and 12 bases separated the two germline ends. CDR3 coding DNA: TGTGCCATCAGTGAAGGATTAGGGGTCTACGAGCAGTACTTC. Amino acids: CAISEGLGVYEQYF.

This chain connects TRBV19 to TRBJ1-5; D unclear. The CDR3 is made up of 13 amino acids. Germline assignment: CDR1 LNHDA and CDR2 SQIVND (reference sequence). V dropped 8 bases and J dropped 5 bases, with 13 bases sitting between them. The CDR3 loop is CASGRMGDQPQHF. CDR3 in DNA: TGTGCCAGTGGCCGGATGGGTGATCAGCCCCAGCATTTT.